Listed below are T cell receptor beta chains from one sample, sequenced in a study of blood T cell repertoires in COVID-19. Only in-frame clones appear in the TCRdb table, and some are missing; sequencing was by immunoSEQ multiplex PCR. Of about 64,000 clones listed, around 90% are singletons. The sequenced sample consisted of peripheral blood. The receptors originated from a woman of 80 years or more with active COVID-19. The CDR3 runs from the conserved cysteine through the conserved F or W. The D gene is left open where the match is weak. Some rows mark clone size as missing; the rest say once, few, many or name a class of expanded clone.

v_gene	abundance	j_gene	d_gene	CDR3aa	CDR3nt
TRBV10-1	once	TRBJ2-5	TRBD2	CASSGTSLETQYF	TGCGCCAGCAGTGGGACTAGCTTAGAGACCCAGTACTTC
TRBV9	.	TRBJ2-1	TRBD2	CASSVVSQRGGYNEQFF	TGTGCCAGCAGCGTAGTCAGCCAGCGGGGGGGGTACAATGAGCAGTTCTTC
TRBV28	once	TRBJ2-3	TRBD1	CASSPTGRSTDTQYF	TGTGCCAGCAGTCCGACAGGGAGATCCACAGATACGCAGTATTTT
TRBV27	.	TRBJ2-5	.	CASSTGYQETQYF	TGTGCCAGCAGCACGGGGTACCAAGAGACCCAGTACTTC
TRBV9	once	TRBJ2-3	.	CASSVGGGSRDTQYF	TGTGCCAGCAGCGTAGGAGGGGGTTCAAGAGATACGCAGTATTTT
TRBV5-1	.	TRBJ2-1	TRBD2	CASSGGTSGINEQFF	TGCGCCAGCAGCGGCGGGACTAGCGGGATAAATGAGCAGTTCTTC
TRBV29-1	.	TRBJ2-3	TRBD2	CSVGTSGGPDTQYF	TGCAGCGTTGGGACTAGCGGGGGGCCGGATACGCAGTATTTT
TRBV5-4	.	TRBJ2-1	TRBD2	CASSLRAGGGNEQFF	TGTGCCAGCAGCTTGAGGGCGGGAGGGGGCAATGAGCAGTTCTTC
TRBV11-1	.	TRBJ1-2	.	CASSLLRDSGYTF	TGTGCCAGCAGCTTACTTAGGGACTCTGGCTACACCTTC
TRBV7-8	.	TRBJ2-1	TRBD2	CASSLGRGRLAVSSYNEQFF	TGTGCCAGCAGCTTAGGGAGGGGAAGACTAGCGGTGAGCTCCTACAATGAGCAGTTCTTC
TRBV28	.	TRBJ2-5	TRBD2	CASSLRTSGISSHQETQYF	TGTGCCAGCAGTCTCAGGACTAGCGGGATTTCGTCGCATCAAGAGACCCAGTACTTC
TRBV27	.	TRBJ2-1	.	CASTPSGTLLGGQFF	TGTGCCAGCACCCCAAGCGGAACCCTTCTTGGTGGGCAGTTCTTC
TRBV7-2	.	TRBJ1-1	.	CASSLPVANTEAFF	TGTGCCAGCAGCTTACCAGTGGCGAACACTGAAGCTTTCTTT
TRBV18	.	TRBJ2-7	TRBD1	CASSPPTGGLDEQYF	TGTGCCAGCTCACCGCCGACAGGGGGCCTTGACGAGCAGTACTTC
TRBV20-1	.	TRBJ2-5	.	CSALDQETQYF	TGCAGTGCACTGGACCAAGAGACCCAGTACTTC
TRBV7-8	once	TRBJ1-4	.	CASSLADLEREKLFF	TGTGCCAGCAGCTTAGCTGACCTAGAAAGAGAAAAACTGTTTTTT
TRBV19	.	TRBJ1-3	.	CASSRGRVSGNTIYF	TGTGCCAGTAGTCGCGGCCGGGTCTCTGGAAACACCATATATTTT
TRBV27	few	TRBJ2-7	TRBD1	CASSLDRGRQQYF	TGTGCCAGCAGTCTAGACAGGGGCCGCCAGCAGTACTTC
TRBV5-4	.	TRBJ1-1	TRBD1	CASRSGQLNTEAFF	TGTGCCAGCAGGTCGGGACAGTTGAACACTGAAGCTTTCTTT
TRBV20-1	.	TRBJ2-7	.	CSAVTGIEQYF	TGCAGTGCCGTGACGGGTATCGAGCAGTACTTC
TRBV2	.	TRBJ2-5	TRBD1	CASKTGDQETQYF	TGTGCCAGCAAAACAGGGGACCAAGAGACCCAGTACTTC
TRBV4-1	.	TRBJ2-7	TRBD2	CASSLSPGSGSSYEQYF	TGCGCCAGCAGCCTCTCACCCGGTAGCGGGAGCTCCTACGAGCAGTACTTC
TRBV28	.	TRBJ2-5	TRBD2	CASSSSGLAGVQETQYF	TGTGCCAGCAGTTCGTCCGGACTAGCGGGAGTACAAGAGACCCAGTACTTC
TRBV5-1	.	TRBJ2-2	.	CASSLDRAGAGELFF	TGCGCCAGCAGCTTGGACAGGGCAGGGGCCGGGGAGCTGTTTTTT
TRBV11-3	few	TRBJ1-1	.	CASSLVQATEAFF	TGTGCCAGCAGCTTGGTTCAAGCAACTGAAGCTTTCTTT
TRBV19	once	TRBJ1-3	TRBD1	CARETGGPGNTIYF	TGTGCCAGAGAGACAGGGGGCCCTGGAAACACCATATATTTT
TRBV2	few	TRBJ2-2	TRBD2	CASSAARGGLQGGELFF	TGTGCCAGCAGCGCCGCCCGGGGGGGCCTTCAGGGCGGGGAGCTGTTTTTT
TRBV21-1	.	TRBJ2-1	.	CASSTDHGTRYYNEQFF	TGTGCCAGCAGCACAGACCACGGGACTAGGTACTACAATGAGCAGTTCTTC
TRBV6-5	.	TRBJ2-3	TRBD2	CASSLAGGAQDTQYF	TGTGCCAGCAGTTTAGCGGGGGGGGCCCAAGATACGCAGTATTTT
TRBV4-1	.	TRBJ1-2	TRBD1	CASSHLQGDGYTF	TGCGCCAGCAGCCACCTACAGGGGGATGGCTACACCTTC
TRBV19	.	TRBJ1-5	.	CASTPGDTSITTQPQHF	TGTGCCAGTACGCCAGGGGACACATCAATCACGACCCAGCCCCAGCATTTT
TRBV24-1	.	TRBJ2-2	.	CAIRTPQGSDTGELFF	TGTGCCATCAGAACTCCACAGGGAAGTGACACCGGGGAGCTGTTTTTT